One sample yielded the 21 T cell receptor beta chains listed below, sequenced in a study of cytomegalovirus exposure and HLA in healthy donors. Sequenced by immunoSEQ multiplex PCR; TCRdb stores in-frame clones only, minus some. The sample yields 90,000 or so clones, roughly 96% seen once. The sequenced sample consisted of PBMCs. The receptors were sampled from a young man in good health and CMV-seronegative.

This clone appeared a single time. The chain uses TRBV7-9 and TRBJ1-2; 9 bases fit TRBD1. There are 15 residues in the CDR3. The ends lost 1 base at V and 6 bases at J; junction bases unmatched: 6. The V gene's germline CDR1 is SEHNR and CDR2 FQNEAQ (reference sequence). In DNA form, the CDR3 reads TGTGCCAGCAGCTTAGGAGGGACAGGGATCCATGGCTACACCTTC. Translated: CASSLGGTGIHGYTF. The full variable domain, completed using reference TRBV7-9 and TRBJ1-2, is DTGVSQNPRHKITKRGQNVTFRCDPISEHNRLYWYRQTLGQGPEFLTYFQNEAQLEKSRLLSDRFSAERPKGSFSTLEIQRTEQGDSAMYLCASSLGGTGIHGYTFGSGTRLTVV.

The chain recombines TRBV11-2 with TRBJ1-2; tentatively, D is TRBD1 (5 bases). CDR3 length: 13 amino acids. With 5 bases removed from V and 6 bases from J, the gap between germline ends came to 13 bases. Looked up from germline, CDR1 is SGHAT and CDR2 is FQNNGV. Written as DNA, the CDR3 is TGTGCCAGCAGCCCCAGTTGGGGCGATGGCTACACCTTC. This gives the protein CASSPSWGDGYTF. Complete variable domain (other parts from reference TRBV11-2 and TRBJ1-2): EAGVAQSPRYKIIEKRQSVAFWCNPISGHATLYWYQQILGQGPKLLIQFQNNGVVDDSQLPKDRFSAERLKGVDSTLKIQPAKLEDSAVYLCASSPSWGDGYTFGSGTRLTVV.

The chain links TRBV5-4 to TRBJ1-2; 8 bases line up with TRBD1. Germline CDR1 and CDR2: SGHNT and YYREEE (reference sequence). There are 16 residues in the CDR3. Trimming cost V 4 bases and J 1 base; bases outside gene matches: 9. In nucleotides, the CDR3 is TGTGCCAGCAGCCTTGGGGGGACAGGATTTAACTATGGCTACACCTTC. This codes for CASSLGGTGFNYGYTF.

This chain uses TRBV5-1 with TRBJ2-6, with 11 bases aligning to TRBD2. Germline V lookup: CDR1 SGHRS, CDR2 YFSETQ. The CDR3 sequence is 18 residues long. V shed 3 bases, J shed 0 bases, and the junction held 5 bases outside the gene matches. The CDR3 loop is CASSSTSGSASGANVLTF. The CDR3 DNA reads as TGCGCCAGCAGCTCCACTAGCGGGAGCGCCTCTGGGGCCAACGTCCTGACTTTC.

This sequence joins TRBV5-5 and TRBJ1-1; D possibly corresponds to TRBD1 (6 bases). Trimming shortened V by 2 bases and J by 3 bases, and 17 bases separated the two germline ends. Per germline, CDR1 SGHKS and CDR2 YYEKEE (reference sequence). CDR3 length: 16 amino acids. CDR3 DNA: TGTGCCAGCAGCTTACTTCACAGGGATTGGGACACTGAAGCTTTCTTT. Protein sequence: CASSLLHRDWDTEAFF.

The chain combines TRBV9 with TRBJ2-7, with 8 bases lining up with TRBD1. Losses at the gene ends were 2 bases for V and 7 bases for J; bases not matched to a gene: 8. This CDR3 comprises 14 residues. Germline V gives CDR1 SGDLS, CDR2 YYNGEE. CDR3 bases: TGTGCCAGCAGCGTTGAGGACAGGGTATGGGAGCAGTACTTC. Translated, it gives CASSVEDRVWEQYF.

The V and J genes are TRBV7-2 and TRBJ2-1; 7 nucleotides line up with TRBD1. CDR1 and CDR2 from the germline V gene are SGHTA and FQGNSA. This CDR3 is built from 14 residues. J lost 7 bases, V lost 2 bases, and 5 bases had no gene match. The CDR3 nucleotides read TGTGCCAGCAGCTTAACAGGACAGGTAAATGAGCAGTTCTTC. Translating gives CASSLTGQVNEQFF.

This chain uses TRBV11-2 with TRBJ1-2, with a weak D call TRBD1 (6 bases). Germline CDR1 is SGHAT and CDR2 is FQNNGV. The CDR3 runs to 17 residues. V lost 2 bases and J 0 bases, leaving 16 bases between the germline ends. DNA of the CDR3: TGTGCCAGCAGCTTAAGGCAGGGGCCTCCTTCTAACTATGGCTACACCTTC. Translation gives CASSLRQGPPSNYGYTF. The full variable domain, in which reference TRBV11-2 and TRBJ1-2 provide the parts outside the CDR3, is EAGVAQSPRYKIIEKRQSVAFWCNPISGHATLYWYQQILGQGPKLLIQFQNNGVVDDSQLPKDRFSAERLKGVDSTLKIQPAKLEDSAVYLCASSLRQGPPSNYGYTFGSGTRLTVV.

The chain is built from TRBV6-6 and TRBJ2-3, with unresolved D. Trimming stripped 6 bases from V and 0 bases from J, with 10 bases between. Germline CDR1 is MNHNY and CDR2 is SVGAGI (reference sequence). CDR3 length equals 14 residues. For the CDR3, the DNA is TGTGCCAGCAGCATACGGGTCAGCACAGATACGCAGTATTTT. Translating gives CASSIRVSTDTQYF.

The J gene is TRBJ1-2, the V gene TRBV6-5; TRBD1 matches 7 bases. The CDR3 has 13 amino acids. V trimming: 5 bases; J trimming: 4 bases; junction bases outside the gene matches: 4. From germline, CDR1 is MNHEY and CDR2 SVGAGI. The CDR3 spells CASSRGTVYGYTF. In DNA form, the CDR3 reads TGTGCCAGCAGTAGAGGGACAGTCTATGGCTACACCTTC.

V is TRBV18 and J is TRBJ2-7, with TRBD2 identical over 14 bases. Trimming took 1 base from V and 6 from J; bases not matched to a gene: 5. The germline CDR1 and CDR2 sequences are KGHSH and LQKENI. This CDR3 is 16 amino acids long. The CDR3 DNA sequence: TGTGCCAGCTCACCACGGGGACTAGCGGGAGCGGGCGAGCAGTACTTC. As protein: CASSPRGLAGAGEQYF.

The chain couples TRBV2 to TRBJ1-5; D ambiguous. Between the trimmed V and J ends, which lost 5 bases and 2 bases, there was a span of 10 bases. CDR1 is SNHLY and CDR2 is FYNNEI in the germline V gene. This CDR3 has 14 amino acids. The CDR3 DNA is TGTGCCAGCAGTAACCATGGAGGCAATCAGCCCCAGCATTTT. Protein product: CASSNHGGNQPQHF.

Here the CDR3 DNA reads TGTGCCAGCAGCTCCGGGACAGGGGGTTACGAGCAGTACGTC. Protein: CASSSGTGGYEQYV. The genes are TRBV7-8 and TRBJ2-7; 11 bases match TRBD1. There are 14 residues in the CDR3. The germline gives CDR1 SGHVS, CDR2 FQNEAQ. Trimming cost V 4 bases and J 4 bases; bases outside gene matches: 3.

The V call is TRBV28, the J call TRBJ2-1, with TRBD2 identical over 10 bases. The CDR3 contains 16 residues. The V gene's germline CDR1 is MDHEN and CDR2 SYDVKM. Unmatched junction bases numbered 7, after V lost 1 base and J lost 7 bases. CDR3 coding DNA: TGTGCCAGCAGTTTATTCACTAGCGGGACAATTAATGAGCAGTTCTTC. The encoded protein is CASSLFTSGTINEQFF.

Points on this clone: An end of the junction differs from the germline gene, which may be a read error. The V and J genes are TRBV7-7 and TRBJ2-3; D might be TRBD2 (5 bases). The length of the CDR3 is 15 residues. The germline CDR1 and CDR2 sequences are SSHAT and FNYEAQ (reference sequence). This CDR3 is CASSSAGLSTDTQYF. Here the CDR3 DNA reads TGTGCTAGCAGCTCTGCGGGCCTGAGCACAGATACGCAGTATTTT. Using reference TRBV7-7 and TRBJ2-3 for the parts outside the CDR3, the full variable domain is GAGVSQSPRYKVTKRGQDVTLRCDPISSHATLYWYQQALGQGPEFLTYFNYEAQPDKSGLPSDRFSAERPEGSISTLTIQRTEQRDSAMYRCASSSAGLSTDTQYFGPGTRLTVL.

J is TRBJ1-2 and V is TRBV7-2; D is perhaps TRBD1 (6 bases). The V gene's germline CDR1 is SGHTA and CDR2 FQGNSA. Trimming left V 5 bases short and J 4 bases short, with 14 bases between. CDR3 length equals 14 residues. The chain's CDR3 is CASSNRGGSYGYTF. CDR3 DNA sequence: TGTGCCAGCAGCAATAGGGGGGGTTCCTATGGCTACACCTTC.

The J gene is TRBJ2-2, the V gene TRBV11-1; TRBD2 matches at 10 bases. This CDR3 is 16 amino acids long. J was trimmed by 1 base and V by 4 bases; bases with no gene match: 3. Germline V gene lookup returns CDR1 SGHAT and CDR2 FQDESV (reference sequence). The CDR3 nucleotides are TGTGCCAGCAGCTCCAGACTAGCGGGGAACACCGGGGAGCTGTTTTTT. It translates to CASSSRLAGNTGELFF.

This sequence joins TRBV29-1 and TRBJ2-2, with 11 bases identical to TRBD1. Germline V CDR1 and CDR2: SQVTM, ANQGSEA. Trimming cost V 4 bases and J 0 bases; bases outside gene matches: 7. The CDR3 totals 17 residues. The CDR3 loop is CSVGGGQGDPNTGELFF. The CDR3 DNA reads TGCAGCGTTGGTGGGGGACAGGGGGATCCGAACACCGGGGAGCTGTTTTTT.

The V call is TRBV30, the J call TRBJ1-1; the D is unclear. The germline gives CDR1 GTSNPN, CDR2 SVGIG (reference sequence). The CDR3 consists of 13 residues. Between the trimmed V and J ends, which lost 0 bases and 5 bases, there was a span of 10 bases. The CDR3 protein is CAWSVHDETEAFF. CDR3 nucleotide sequence: TGTGCCTGGAGTGTACATGATGAAACTGAAGCTTTCTTT.

V is TRBV30 and J is TRBJ1-1, with a tentative D call TRBD1 (5 bases). The V end lost 4 bases, the J end lost 0 bases, and 15 bases lay between the germline ends. CDR3 size: 15 residues. Per the germline V gene, CDR1 is GTSNPN and CDR2 is SVGIG (reference sequence). In DNA, the CDR3 is TGTGCCTGGAAGTATCAGGGCAGGTTGAACACTGAAGCTTTCTTT. Its protein product is CAWKYQGRLNTEAFF. Filled out from reference TRBV30 and TRBJ1-1, the complete variable domain reads SQTIHQWPATLVQPVGSPLSLECTVEGTSNPNLYWYRQAAGRGLQLLFYSVGIGQISSEVPQNLSASRPQDRQFILSSKKLLLSDSGFYLCAWKYQGRLNTEAFFGQGTRLTVV.

This chain links TRBV6-1 with TRBJ1-2, with 8 bases aligning to TRBD1. Trimming at V came to 6 bases and at J to 0 bases, leaving 6 bases not matched to a gene. Germline CDR1 reads MNHNS; CDR2 reads SASEGT. The CDR3 is 15 residues long. Here the CDR3 reads CASSLGTGSNYGYTF. CDR3 nucleotides: TGTGCCAGCAGCTTAGGGACAGGTTCTAACTATGGCTACACCTTC.